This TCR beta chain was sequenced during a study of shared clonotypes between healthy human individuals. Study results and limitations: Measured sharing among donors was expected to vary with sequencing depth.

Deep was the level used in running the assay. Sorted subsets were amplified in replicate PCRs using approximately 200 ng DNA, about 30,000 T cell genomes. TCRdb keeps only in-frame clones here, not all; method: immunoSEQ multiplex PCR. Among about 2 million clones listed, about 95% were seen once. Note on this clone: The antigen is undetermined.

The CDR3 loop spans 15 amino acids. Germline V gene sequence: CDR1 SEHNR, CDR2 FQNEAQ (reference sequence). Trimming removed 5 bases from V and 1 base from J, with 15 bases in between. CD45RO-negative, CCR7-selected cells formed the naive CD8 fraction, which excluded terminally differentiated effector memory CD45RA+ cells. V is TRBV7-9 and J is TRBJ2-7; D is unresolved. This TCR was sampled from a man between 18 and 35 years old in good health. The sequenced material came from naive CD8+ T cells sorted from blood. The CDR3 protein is CASSPNQPESYEQYF. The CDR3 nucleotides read TGTGCCAGCAGCCCTAATCAACCCGAGTCCTACGAGCAGTACTTC.